This TCR beta chain was documented in a study of blood T cells in healthy people across ages. This clonotype was counted a few times. Its antigen remains unknown. Then a second PCR, running roughly 7 to 11 cycles, was carried out with a sample-barcoded 5' primer and a J-beta primer mix. Every sample returned 2.5 million or more CDR3-containing paired-end reads. TCRdb recomputed calls from the 5' RACE reads with MiXCR, one row per CDR3 protein. The sample has around 1.7 million distinct CDR3 sequences; 25% to 30% are singletons. Study findings and constraints: From one million sequenced T cells, diversity estimates were lower bounds. Naive CD4+ cells and diversity were both higher in long-lived donors than in aged donors.

Germline trimming cut 0 bases from V and 3 bases from J; bases unmatched to any gene: 4. The CDR3 has 17 amino acids. Germline CDR1 and CDR2: SGHRS and YFSETQ. Peripheral blood from each donor was collected in a volume of approximately 10 milliliters. The clonotype comes from a woman under 40 in good health. The sequenced material came from blood. The chain links TRBV5-1 to TRBJ2-3, with 13 bases lining up with TRBD2. The CDR3 loop is CASSLASGLAGTDTQYF. In DNA form, the CDR3 reads TGCGCCAGCAGCTTGGCGTCGGGACTAGCGGGAACAGATACGCAGTATTTT.